This T cell receptor beta chain originates from a study of cytomegalovirus exposure and HLA in healthy donors. Study context: The roughly 120 million unique TCR beta sequences, from about 180 million T cells, were found by an earlier analysis.

Worth noting for this clone: Its antigen is unidentified.

Findings of the study overall: The authors judged a highly shared variant cluster likely a sequencing artifact. As a later analysis showed, a missense DCLRE1C variant was linked to trimming of TCR beta V- and J-genes.

With 60 Vbeta and 13 Jbeta primers, the PCR was carried out. Only in-frame clones appear in the TCRdb table, and some are missing; sequencing was by immunoSEQ multiplex PCR. The sample carries some 130,000 clones, around nine tenths recorded once. Germline V gene data show CDR1 as SNHLY and CDR2 as FYNNEI. CDR3 length: 12 residues. Trimming took 8 bases from V and 5 from J, leaving 13 bases between them. The receptor's source is a woman aged 30 to 39 in good health and CMV-seronegative. The sequenced material came from PBMCs. The chain links TRBV2 to TRBJ2-7; the D gene is possibly TRBD1 (8 bases). CDR3 region: CASGGDRNEQYF. For the CDR3, the DNA is TGTGCCAGCGGGGGGGACAGGAACGAGCAGTACTTC.